What follows is one T cell receptor (beta chain) and its context. The antigen is not known. The data belong to a study of T cell responses to AZD1222 COVID-19 vaccine. Study-level findings and limits: Spike-specific TCRs gained breadth and depth after people received two AZD1222 doses.

Some clones are missing from TCRdb's copy, which holds only in-frame ones; the method was immunoSEQ multiplex PCR. The sample has 100,000 or so clones, 85% to 95% seen once. This material consisted of peripheral blood, taken 28 days after the second AZD1222 dose. This sequence originates from an adult who received the AZD1222 COVID-19 vaccine.

CDR3 protein: CASSPGPLSTEAFF. CDR3 nucleotide sequence: TGTGCCAGCAGTCCCGGACCCCTGAGCACTGAAGCTTTCTTT. The genes are TRBV7-9 and TRBJ1-1; D gene ambiguous. Germline CDR1 SEHNR, CDR2 FQNEAQ (reference sequence). This CDR3 comprises 14 residues. Trimming removed 6 bases from V and 4 bases from J, with 15 bases in between.